This T cell receptor (beta chain) was captured by sequencing in a study of shared clonotypes between healthy human individuals. About this clone: The target antigen is unknown.

Assay used: immunoSEQ multiplex PCR; TCRdb lists only in-frame clones, some missing. The sample consists of around 690,000 clones, less than 95% of them appearing once. The CDR3 spans 15 residues. V was shortened by 7 bases and J by 3 bases, with 18 bases between the two germline ends. CDR1 LNHDA and CDR2 SQIVND come from the germline V gene (reference sequence). CD8 memory was a combination of CD45RO+ cells and CCR7-negative CD45RA+ TemRA cells. Overall study results and limits: Unshared clonotypes carried lower generation probabilities than those common to all four donors. Sharing of clonotypes among donors was expected to vary with sequencing depth. Donor scarcity curtailed the genetic and exposure-history diversity represented herein.

This receptor was identified in a young man in good health. Some clones in this sample may be carry-over from other donors' samples. This chain joins TRBV19 and TRBJ1-2, with D perhaps TRBD1 (5 bases). Source material: memory CD8+ T cells from PBMCs. Subset specified: CD45RO+ cells pooled with CCR7-negative TemRA cells. DNA for the CDR3: TGTGCCAGTACTACTATCGTGGACACAGACTATGGCTACACCTTC. It yields the protein CASTTIVDTDYGYTF.